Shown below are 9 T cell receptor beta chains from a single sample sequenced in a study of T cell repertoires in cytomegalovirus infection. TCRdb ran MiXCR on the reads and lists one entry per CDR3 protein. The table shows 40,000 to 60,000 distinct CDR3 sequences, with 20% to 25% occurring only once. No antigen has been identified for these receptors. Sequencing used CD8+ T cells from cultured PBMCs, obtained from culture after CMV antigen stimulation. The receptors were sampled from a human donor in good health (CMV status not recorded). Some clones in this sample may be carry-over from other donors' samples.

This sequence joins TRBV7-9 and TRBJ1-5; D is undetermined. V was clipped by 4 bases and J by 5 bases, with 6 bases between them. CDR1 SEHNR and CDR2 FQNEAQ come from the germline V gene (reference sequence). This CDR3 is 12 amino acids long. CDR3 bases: TGTGCCAGCAGCTCCCCGGATCAGCCCCAGCATTTT. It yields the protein CASSSPDQPQHF.

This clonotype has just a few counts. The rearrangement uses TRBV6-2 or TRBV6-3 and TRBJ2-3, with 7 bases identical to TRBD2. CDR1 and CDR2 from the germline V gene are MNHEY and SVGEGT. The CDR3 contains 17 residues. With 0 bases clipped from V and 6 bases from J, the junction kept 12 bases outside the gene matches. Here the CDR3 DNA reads TGTGCCAGCAGTTACTCGCCCAGCGGGACCCTTTTGGATACGCAGTATTTT. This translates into CASSYSPSGTLLDTQYF.

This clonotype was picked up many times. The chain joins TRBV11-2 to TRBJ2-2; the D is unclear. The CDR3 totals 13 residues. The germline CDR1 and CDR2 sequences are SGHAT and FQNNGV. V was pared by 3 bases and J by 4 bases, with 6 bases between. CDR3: CASSLVTTGELFF. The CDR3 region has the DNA TGTGCCAGCAGCTTGGTTACCACCGGGGAGCTGTTTTTT.

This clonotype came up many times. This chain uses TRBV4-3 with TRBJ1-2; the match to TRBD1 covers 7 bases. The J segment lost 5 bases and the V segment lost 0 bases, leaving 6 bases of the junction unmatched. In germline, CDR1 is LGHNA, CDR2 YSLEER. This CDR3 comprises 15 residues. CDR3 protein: CASSQEWIQGYGYTF. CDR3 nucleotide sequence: TGCGCCAGCAGCCAAGAGTGGATACAGGGGTATGGCTACACCTTC.

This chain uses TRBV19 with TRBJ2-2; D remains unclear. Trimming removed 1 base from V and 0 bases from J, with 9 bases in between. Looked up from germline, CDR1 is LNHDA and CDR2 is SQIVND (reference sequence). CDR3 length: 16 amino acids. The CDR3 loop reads CASSIGTDTNTGELFF. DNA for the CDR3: TGTGCCAGTAGTATAGGAACAGACACGAACACCGGGGAGCTGTTTTTT.

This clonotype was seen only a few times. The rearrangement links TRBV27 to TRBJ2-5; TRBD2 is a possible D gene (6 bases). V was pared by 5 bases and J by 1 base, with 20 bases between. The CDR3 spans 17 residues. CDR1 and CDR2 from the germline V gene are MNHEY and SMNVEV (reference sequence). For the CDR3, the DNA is TGTGCCAGCAGTCCCCTTGTAACCGGGGGATCCCAAGAGACCCAGTACTTC. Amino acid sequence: CASSPLVTGGSQETQYF.

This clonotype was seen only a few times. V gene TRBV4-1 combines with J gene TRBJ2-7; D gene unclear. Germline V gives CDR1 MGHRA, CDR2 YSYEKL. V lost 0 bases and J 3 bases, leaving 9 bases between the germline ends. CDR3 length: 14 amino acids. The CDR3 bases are TGCGCCAGCAGCCAAGAGGGGAAGTTCTACGAGCAGTACTTC. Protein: CASSQEGKFYEQYF.

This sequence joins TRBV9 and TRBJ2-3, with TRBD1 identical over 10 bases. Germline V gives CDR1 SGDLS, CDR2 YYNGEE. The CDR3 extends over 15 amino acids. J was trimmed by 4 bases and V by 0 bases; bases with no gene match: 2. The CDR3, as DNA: TGTGCCAGCAGCGTAGCGGGACAGGGGTCAGATACGCAGTATTTT. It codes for CASSVAGQGSDTQYF.

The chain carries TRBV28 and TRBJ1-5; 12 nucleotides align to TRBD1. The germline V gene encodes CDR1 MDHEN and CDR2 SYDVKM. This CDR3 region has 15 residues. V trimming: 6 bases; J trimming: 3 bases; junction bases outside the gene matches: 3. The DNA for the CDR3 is TGTGCCAGCAGCCCGGGACAGGGGGCCAATCAGCCCCAGCATTTT. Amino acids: CASSPGQGANQPQHF.